Reported below is one T cell receptor (beta chain). Looked up from germline, CDR1 is GTSNPN and CDR2 is SVGIG (reference sequence). Trimming removed 2 bases from V and 5 bases from J, with 19 bases in between. There are 15 residues in the CDR3. The data were taken from a study of shared clonotypes between healthy human individuals. CD45RO-negative, CCR7-selected cells formed the naive CD8 fraction, which excluded terminally differentiated effector memory CD45RA+ cells. Some clones are missing from TCRdb's copy, which holds only in-frame ones; the method was immunoSEQ multiplex PCR. Of around 1,900,000 clones listed, roughly 95% are singletons.

The sample consisted of naive CD8+ T cells from PBMCs. The sequence derives from a man younger than 30 in good health. Some clones in this sample may be carry-over from other donors' samples. J is TRBJ2-7 and V is TRBV30; TRBD2 is a possible D gene (6 bases). The CDR3 is CAWSFRVGREDEQYF. Here the CDR3 DNA reads TGTGCCTGGAGTTTTCGGGTCGGCAGGGAGGACGAGCAGTACTTC.